One sample yielded the 29 T cell receptor beta chains listed below, sequenced in a study of neurological immune-mediated disorders. TCRdb reprocessed the 5' RACE reads with MiXCR, giving one entry per CDR3 protein. The sample records roughly 62,000 distinct CDR3 sequences, about an eighth being singletons. Sequencing input: PBMCs. The origin of the receptors is a man aged 60-69 years in good health.

This clonotype was picked up many times. The chain carries TRBV20-1 and TRBJ2-5; D is undetermined. Trimming took off 1 base at V and 0 bases at J, with 3 bases between the two ends. This CDR3 comprises 12 residues. Germline V gene data show CDR1 as DFQATT and CDR2 as SNEGSKA (reference sequence). The CDR3 loop reads CSARGDQETQYF. CDR3 sequence (DNA): TGCAGTGCTAGAGGTGACCAAGAGACCCAGTACTTC.

The sample holds many counts of this clonotype. J is TRBJ2-3 and V is TRBV7-2; 10 positions match TRBD1. V dropped 6 bases and J dropped 2; count of bases not matched to a gene: 8. The CDR3 contains 16 residues. CDR1 SGHTA and CDR2 FQGNSA come from the germline V gene. The CDR3 reads CASSFDRGQLTDTQYF. The CDR3 DNA sequence: TGTGCCAGCAGTTTTGACAGGGGGCAACTCACAGATACGCAGTATTTT.

This clonotype was seen more than once but under ten times. The chain recombines TRBV28 with TRBJ2-3, with D maybe TRBD2 (7 bases). V lost 6 bases and J 0 bases, leaving 13 bases between the germline ends. The CDR3 is 15 amino acids. Germline CDR1 MDHEN, CDR2 SYDVKM. CDR3 sequence: CASRGGAVSTDTQYF. The CDR3 DNA reads TGTGCCAGCAGGGGGGGGGCAGTGAGCACAGATACGCAGTATTTT.

Ten or more counts support this clonotype. V and J are TRBV18 and TRBJ2-3, with TRBD2 as a possible D gene (5 bases). The V gene's germline CDR1 is KGHSH and CDR2 LQKENI. The CDR3 consists of 14 residues. The V end was cut by 0 bases, the J end by 4 bases, with 8 bases between. The CDR3 DNA is TGTGCCAGCTCACCACCGGCCGGGGCAGATACGCAGTATTTT. This codes for CASSPPAGADTQYF.

In this sample, this clonotype turned up many times. V and J are TRBV7-2 and TRBJ1-5; D is possibly TRBD1 (6 bases). The CDR3 runs 15 residues. The germline V and J ends were trimmed by 0 bases and 6 bases, with 12 bases remaining between them. CDR1 and CDR2 from the germline V gene are SGHTA and FQGNSA. The CDR3 loop reads CASSLAPGASQPQHF. The CDR3 bases are TGTGCCAGCAGCTTAGCGCCGGGGGCGAGTCAGCCCCAGCATTTT.

This clonotype showed up many times. The V and J genes are TRBV6-6 and TRBJ1-3; D is perhaps TRBD1 (6 bases). Trimming removed 6 bases at V and 4 bases at J, with 19 bases between. CDR1 and CDR2 (germline): MNHNY, SVGAGI (reference sequence). The CDR3 contains 16 residues. CDR3 residues: CASSLTGQSSGNTIYF. For the CDR3, the DNA is TGTGCCAGCAGCCTAACTGGACAGAGCTCAGGAAACACCATATATTTT.

Many counts were recorded for this clonotype. The rearrangement joins TRBV15 to TRBJ2-2; no clear D gene. Trimming removed 0 bases at V and 6 bases at J, with 8 bases between. CDR1 and CDR2 (germline): LNHNV, YYDKDF (reference sequence). There are 14 residues in the CDR3. CDR3 region: CATSRDPAAGELFF. CDR3 DNA: TGTGCCACCAGCAGAGATCCGGCGGCCGGGGAGCTGTTTTTT. The variable domain in full, completed from reference TRBV15 and TRBJ2-2, reads DAMVIQNPRYQVTQFGKPVTLSCSQTLNHNVMYWYQQKSSQAPKLLFHYYDKDFNNEADTPDNFQSRRPNTSFCFLDIRSPGLGDTAMYLCATSRDPAAGELFFGEGSRLTVL.

At least ten counts were recorded for this clonotype. The chain uses TRBV4-3 and TRBJ1-1; possibly TRBD1 for D (5 bases). From germline, CDR1 is LGHNA and CDR2 YSLEER. The V gene lost 1 base and the J gene lost 10 bases, with 13 bases spanning the gap. This CDR3 has 13 amino acids. The CDR3 DNA is TGCGCCAGCAGCCAAGTGTCAGGGATGGGAGCTTTCTTT. Translated, it gives CASSQVSGMGAFF.

This clonotype was recorded many times. The chain recombines TRBV5-1 with TRBJ1-2, with D possibly being TRBD1 (5 bases). Germline values: CDR1 SGHRS, CDR2 YFSETQ. This CDR3 is built from 13 residues. Trimming stripped 4 bases from V and 4 bases from J, with 11 bases between. CDR3 DNA sequence: TGCGCCAGCAGCCCCCAGGACACCTATGGCTACACCTTC. Translated, it gives CASSPQDTYGYTF.

At least ten counts were recorded for this clonotype. The chain combines TRBV5-1 with TRBJ2-6; D not resolved. Germline V CDR1 and CDR2: SGHRS, YFSETQ. The CDR3 covers 16 residues. V was shortened by 0 bases and J by 0 bases, with 7 bases between the two germline ends. The CDR3 region is CASSLGRGSGANVLTF. CDR3 bases: TGCGCCAGCAGCTTGGGACGAGGCTCTGGGGCCAACGTCCTGACTTTC.

At least ten counts were recorded for this clonotype. The V gene is TRBV12-3 or TRBV12-4, the J gene TRBJ1-3, with 11 bases matching TRBD1. This CDR3 is 15 amino acids long. The V segment lost 5 bases and the J segment 4 bases; nucleotides outside the gene matches: 4. The CDR3 sequence is CASSPRDRGGNTIYF. The CDR3, as DNA: TGTGCCAGCAGTCCCCGGGACAGGGGGGGAAACACCATATATTTT.

This clonotype was recorded at least ten times. The chain couples TRBV5-8 to TRBJ1-5; D is ambiguous. This CDR3 has 17 amino acids. Trimming removed 1 base from V and 0 bases from J, with 14 bases in between. CDR1 is SGHTS, CDR2 YDEGEE, per germline. The DNA of the CDR3 is TGTGCCAGCAGCTTGAGAAGTAACGGAATTAGCAATCAGCCCCAGCATTTT. It encodes CASSLRSNGISNQPQHF.

This clonotype has at least ten counts. The rearrangement joins TRBV20-1 to TRBJ1-5; TRBD1 aligns across 7 bases. Germline assignment: CDR1 DFQATT and CDR2 SNEGSKA (reference sequence). The J segment lost 2 bases and the V segment lost 6 bases, leaving 7 bases of the junction unmatched. CDR3 size: 14 residues. CDR3 coding DNA: TGCAGTGCCGGGGCTACAGGGGGCAATCAGCCCCAGCATTTT. Residues: CSAGATGGNQPQHF.

This clonotype occurred a few times. The chain is built from TRBV6-6 and TRBJ1-4; 7 nucleotides agree with TRBD1. The J segment lost 0 bases and the V segment lost 5 bases, leaving 3 bases of the junction unmatched. The CDR3 is made up of 15 amino acids. CDR1 and CDR2 (germline): MNHNY, SVGAGI (reference sequence). The CDR3 sequence is CASSGTAPTNEKLFF. The DNA for the CDR3 is TGTGCCAGCAGTGGGACAGCCCCAACTAATGAAAAACTGTTTTTT.

This clonotype was observed a few times. V and J are TRBV20-1 and TRBJ1-5; D is unclear. The germline V gene encodes CDR1 DFQATT and CDR2 SNEGSKA (reference sequence). V lost 6 bases and J lost 3, with 15 bases in between. CDR3 length equals 14 residues. The CDR3 nucleotides are TGCAGTGCCGAAGGTACCAGCCTCAATCAGCCCCAGCATTTT. It codes for CSAEGTSLNQPQHF.

This clonotype was picked up many times. The V call is TRBV6-6, the J call TRBJ2-3; TRBD2 agrees at 7 bases. Trimming removed 7 bases from V and 2 bases from J; junction bases left unmatched: 6. This CDR3 is built from 14 residues. Germline V CDR1 and CDR2: MNHNY, SVGAGI (reference sequence). CDR3 nucleotides: TGTGCCAGCATTGCAGCGGGGCCCACAGATACGCAGTATTTT. It specifies CASIAAGPTDTQYF.

This clonotype showed up many times. The chain is built from TRBV5-1 and TRBJ2-7; D is unclear. Germline V gene data show CDR1 as SGHRS and CDR2 as YFSETQ. Trimming cost V 0 bases and J 2 bases, with 9 bases left between them. The CDR3 consists of 14 residues. This chain's CDR3 is CASSLAGLTYEQYF. DNA for the CDR3: TGCGCCAGCAGCTTGGCGGGCTTAACCTACGAGCAGTACTTC.

A word on this clonotype: Since a much larger clone is just one base distant, this may be a read error. V and J are TRBV7-2 and TRBJ1-1, with D perhaps TRBD1 (5 bases). Per germline, CDR1 SGHTA and CDR2 FQGNSA. The CDR3 length is 14 residues. Written as DNA, the CDR3 is TGTGCCAGCAGCTCGAGTCCCCTGGACACTGACGCTTTCTTT. Translation gives CASSSSPLDTDAFF.

This clonotype was seen repeatedly, ten times or more. This sequence joins TRBV20-1 and TRBJ1-4; TRBD1 might be the D (6 bases). Between the trimmed V and J ends, which lost 1 base and 7 bases, there was a span of 10 bases. CDR3 length equals 13 residues. Germline CDR1 DFQATT, CDR2 SNEGSKA (reference sequence). The CDR3 sequence is CSARGGAGEKLFF. The CDR3 bases are TGCAGTGCTAGAGGGGGGGCGGGTGAAAAACTGTTTTTT.

The CDR3 reads CASSHSGAQAPYEQYF. For the CDR3, the DNA is TGTGCCAGCAGCCACTCCGGGGCACAGGCTCCCTACGAGCAGTACTTC. V and J are TRBV3-1 and TRBJ2-7; D assignment may be TRBD1 or TRBD2 (5 bases each). CDR3 length: 16 residues. Germline V gives CDR1 LGHDT, CDR2 YNNKEL (reference sequence). V was cut by 3 bases and J by 2 bases, with 17 bases left in between.

This clonotype came up many times. The chain is built from TRBV20-1 and TRBJ1-4; maybe TRBD1 (6 bases). CDR1 is DFQATT and CDR2 is SNEGSKA in the germline V gene (reference sequence). The V gene lost 2 bases and the J gene lost 7 bases, with 14 bases spanning the gap. This CDR3 contains 14 residues. CDR3 sequence: CSARIGRGSEKLFF. The CDR3 DNA reads TGCAGTGCTAGAATCGGCAGGGGAAGTGAAAAACTGTTTTTT.

Concerning this clonotype itself: A read error may explain this, as a much larger clone is one base away. The chain carries TRBV5-4 and TRBJ1-4; D is uncertain. The V gene's germline CDR1 is SGHNT and CDR2 YYREEE (reference sequence). This CDR3 has 13 amino acids. The CDR3 DNA follows: TGTGCCAGCAACTTGGCCCAGTCAGAAAAACTGTTTTTT. It codes for CASNLAQSEKLFF.

This clonotype was observed many times. The rearrangement uses TRBV7-2 and TRBJ2-3; the D is unclear. The V end was cut by 0 bases, the J end by 6 bases, with 19 bases between. Per germline, CDR1 SGHTA and CDR2 FQGNSA. The CDR3 covers 17 residues. This CDR3 is CASSLALVGRVVDTQYF. CDR3 bases: TGTGCCAGCAGCTTAGCGTTGGTAGGTCGAGTGGTGGATACGCAGTATTTT.

The sample holds many counts of this clonotype. This chain connects TRBV5-1 to TRBJ2-7; D assignment may be TRBD1 or TRBD2 (5 bases each). The V and J ends lost 4 bases and 3 bases respectively, with 20 bases between them. Germline V gives CDR1 SGHRS, CDR2 YFSETQ. This CDR3 spans 16 amino acids. The CDR3 DNA sequence: TGCGCCAGCAGCCCCGAGGGGCGGCTGGGGAACTACGAGCAGTACTTC. It yields the protein CASSPEGRLGNYEQYF.

This clonotype was observed many times. The chain is built from TRBV7-6 and TRBJ1-5; D is unresolved. Germline V gene data show CDR1 as SGHVS and CDR2 as FNYEAQ. The V end was cut by 0 bases, the J end by 6 bases, with 9 bases between. This CDR3 is 14 amino acids long. The CDR3 reads CASSLAGDGQPQHF. The CDR3 bases are TGTGCCAGCAGCTTAGCCGGGGATGGTCAGCCCCAGCATTTT.

This clonotype was counted at least ten times. The chain couples TRBV20-1 to TRBJ2-4; a possible D gene is TRBD1 (6 bases). Germline CDR1 is DFQATT and CDR2 is SNEGSKA (reference sequence). CDR3 size: 18 residues. V gave up 2 bases and J gave up 0 bases, with 20 bases separating them. CDR3 DNA: TGCAGTGCTAGATTCCCGAACCGACAGGCGCTAGCCAAAAACATTCAGTACTTC. Protein: CSARFPNRQALAKNIQYF.

This clonotype ranks as medium-sized. The chain has TRBV20-1 and TRBJ1-5; D possibly corresponds to TRBD1 (6 bases). The germline V gene has CDR1 DFQATT and CDR2 SNEGSKA (reference sequence). The CDR3 length is 13 residues. Trimming shortened V by 3 bases and J by 3 bases, and 9 bases separated the two germline ends. Written as DNA, the CDR3 is TGCAGTGCTAGCCGACAGGACAATCAGCCCCAGCATTTT. It translates to CSASRQDNQPQHF.

This clonotype was detected many times. The chain joins TRBV5-1 to TRBJ1-1, with 7 bases that match TRBD1. The CDR3 contains 16 residues. J lost 3 bases, V lost 3 bases, and 11 bases had no gene match. From germline, CDR1 is SGHRS and CDR2 YFSETQ. In DNA form, the CDR3 reads TGCGCCAGCAGCTCTCCTACCGACAGGGCGGACACTGAAGCTTTCTTT. This gives the protein CASSSPTDRADTEAFF. The full variable domain, in which reference TRBV5-1 and TRBJ1-1 provide the parts outside the CDR3, is KAGVTQTPRYLIKTRGQQVTLSCSPISGHRSVSWYQQTPGQGLQFLFEYFSETQRNKGNFPGRFSGRQFSNSRSEMNVSTLELGDSALYLCASSSPTDRADTEAFFGQGTRLTVV.

This clonotype was recorded at least ten times. The chain is built from TRBV20-1 and TRBJ1-1; D perhaps matches TRBD1 (6 bases). CDR3 length equals 14 residues. V lost 3 bases, J lost 3 bases, and 14 bases lay in between. CDR1 and CDR2 (germline): DFQATT, SNEGSKA (reference sequence). The CDR3 coding sequence is TGCAGTGCTAGTCGGGACACTTGGGACACTGAAGCTTTCTTT. This codes for CSASRDTWDTEAFF.